This T cell receptor (beta chain) comes out of a study of human T cells and chemical hapten exposure (dated by TCRdb to the early 2020s). Notes on the research overall: For sensitization, 2% DPC in acetone was applied to an approximately 2 cm by approximately 2 cm area of upper inner arm skin. Throughout the approximately 23-week study period, patients were also given weekly therapeutic DPC doses on the scalp. Patch testing was done on the upper back using Finn chambers containing 0.01% DPC, and results were scored after 6 days according to International Contact Dermatitis Research Group standards. The patient cohort, mostly female, included alopecia areata with under or over 50% scalp involvement, alopecia totalis and alopecia universalis. The libraries were sequenced as a pool, and the TCR yield per sample differed mostly because of small variations in library volumes within the pool. Peripheral blood TCR repertoire changes were tracked in vivo in alopecia patients during primary and secondary sensitization to the hapten diphenylcyclopropenone (DPC). Blood was sampled from patients pre-sensitization (week 0) and at 2, 6 and about 24 weeks after DPC sensitization. Twenty-nine alopecia patients provided blood for TCR sequencing at one to four time points (pre-sensitization, 2, 6 and 24 weeks). Each blood RNA sample was used to sequence both TCR alpha and TCR beta chains.

The germline V gene encodes CDR1 SGHTA and CDR2 FQGNSA. The CDR3 measures 16 amino acids from cysteine to phenylalanine. The sequence is cut down to CDR3 DNA, 48 bases in frame from base 1. Relative to germline, V is missing 6 bases and J is missing 3 bases, with 10 bases of the junction outside any gene match. Overall results and qualifications from the work: The number of TCRs above 1 in 1000 frequency did not change with DPC sensitization; there was no evidence of global repertoire structure alterations. Because every patient had alopecia, a presumed autoimmune disease, the patients' immune response might differ from that of healthy individuals. Repeated subsampling changed both the strength of the expansion versus patch-test correlation and the threshold at which the correlation became significant. Compared with pre-sensitization or healthy control sets, expanded TCRs formed significantly more large CDR3 similarity clusters, which is consistent with antigen-driven responses. The number of PT1 expanded TCRs positively correlated with patch test score, significant at thresholds 8, 16 and 32 but not 4.

Notes on this clonotype: Its antigen is not yet known. No clone much larger than this one lies a single base away; base qualities are absent.

Libraries were constructed by RACE. Sequencing was carried out with a NextSeq 500. During library preparation, unique molecular identifiers were attached to individual cDNA molecules so that TCRs could be counted in a quantitative, reproducible way. As for the authors' bioinformatics: A median of around 96,000 TCRs per sample was observed, with a range of roughly 23,224 to 750,000. V, J and CDR3 annotation of the TCR reads was performed with the Decombinator software suite. For the PS versus PT1 abundance plots, all samples were subsampled to the same number of TCRs (28,000). TCRs were defined as expanded if absent before sensitization and observed at least eight times at the 2-week time point. TCRdb applied fastp at Q25 and MiXCR to the public reads, then kept only in-frame beta chains. Duplicate CDR3 protein sequences are folded into a single record with the most common DNA and genes. The authors' filters were not applied to this entry. Counted in this sample were roughly 50,000 distinct CDR3 sequences; 11% of them appeared once. The ten top clones hold about 1.7% of the sample.

The sample's time point label is to be understood as: patch test 1, 2 weeks after DPC sensitization. The intended sense of this specimen's treatment or condition label: therapeutic diphenylcyclopropenone sensitization with weekly scalp DPC. Total RNA was extracted from unfractionated whole blood that had been collected in Tempus Blood RNA tubes. Blood at each patch-test visit was drawn before the patch test was applied. Patients were eligible if aged 18 to 70, diagnosed with alopecia and judged suitable for DPC therapy, and pregnant patients were excluded. The clonotype originates from a woman aged 40 to 50 with alopecia areata. Some clones in this sample may be carry-over from other donors' samples. This sample comprised whole blood, obtained in connection with sensitization to the hapten diphenylcyclopropenone (DPC). Here the chain combines TRBV7-2 and TRBJ2-3, and TRBD1 matches 9 of the central bases. The DNA is TGTGCCAGCAGTAAGAGGGGGACAGGGACGACAGATACGCAGTATTTT. This sequence encodes CASSKRGTGTTDTQYF.